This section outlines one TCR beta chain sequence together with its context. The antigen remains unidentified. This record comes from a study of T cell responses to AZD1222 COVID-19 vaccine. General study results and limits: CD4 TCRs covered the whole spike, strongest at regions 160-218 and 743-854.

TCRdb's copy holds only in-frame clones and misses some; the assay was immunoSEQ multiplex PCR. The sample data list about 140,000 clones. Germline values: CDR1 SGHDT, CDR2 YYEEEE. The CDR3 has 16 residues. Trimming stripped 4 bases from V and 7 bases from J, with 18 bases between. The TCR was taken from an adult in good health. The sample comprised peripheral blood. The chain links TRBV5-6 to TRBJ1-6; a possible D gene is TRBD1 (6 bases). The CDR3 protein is CASSQTPGTTNSPLHF. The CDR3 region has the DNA TGTGCCAGCAGCCAGACCCCCGGGACAACGAATTCACCCCTCCACTTT.